This T cell receptor (beta chain) is drawn from a study of early T cells in non-severe SARS-CoV-2 infection. In this sample, this clonotype turned up many times. Its antigen is still unknown. This CDR3 is 18 amino acids long. The ends lost 1 base at V and 1 base at J; junction bases unmatched: 12. CDR1 is SGHVS and CDR2 is FNYEAQ in the germline V gene. The TCR library protocol was used to attach unique molecular identifiers. These identifiers were attached to individual cDNA molecules. TCRdb itself ran the 5' RACE reads through MiXCR, one entry per CDR3 protein. This sample has tens of thousands of distinct CDR3 sequences; roughly an eighth occur once, and the top ten carry around 1.5%. General observations from the study: Anti-spike CD8 responses were favored by VDJdb matching, which missed private and CD4 specificities.

V gene TRBV7-6 combines with J gene TRBJ2-5; TRBD1 agrees at 7 bases. The material sequenced was whole blood. This TCR was sampled from an adult who was a healthcare worker with PCR-confirmed SARS-CoV-2 infection or an uninfected control (not recorded which). CDR3 DNA sequence: TGTGCCAGCAGCTTAGAGGCGCAGGGGGTATCATCCCAAGAGACCCAGTACTTC. It specifies CASSLEAQGVSSQETQYF.